These T cell receptor beta chains were read from a single sample in a study of OX40 agonist ivuxolimab in advanced cancers. Generated by immunoSEQ multiplex PCR, the TCRdb table keeps only in-frame clones and is missing some. The table shows about 52,000 clones, with approximately 87% occurring only once. The sample in question was CD4+ or CD8+ T cells sorted from blood, obtained in a trial of the OX40 agonist ivuxolimab. The receptors stem from an adult with an advanced solid tumor such as melanoma, head and neck, liver or kidney cancer. Each CDR3 is given without its conserved first and last residue. D genes are given only for firm matches. Expanded clones are given a class, and other clones once, few, many or no size at all.

>NA|TRBJ2-6|TRBV4-2|17|NA
ASSQEQGKKSSGANVLT
>NA|TRBJ1-1|TRBV6-5|9|NA
ASTGNTEAF
>NA|TRBJ2-5|TRBV6-5|13|NA
ASTNDGGGQETQY
>TRBD1|TRBJ2-7|TRBV2|13|NA
ASSFAGQGSGEQY
>TRBD1|TRBJ1-1|TRBV30|12|few
AWSAQGAHHGAF
>NA|TRBJ1-1|TRBV19|10|few
ASRESNTEAF
>TRBD1|TRBJ1-1|TRBV9|15|NA
ASSDRDSALPNTEAF
>NA|TRBJ1-4|TRBV19|8|NA
ASSRRDCP
>NA|TRBJ1-2|TRBV12-1|14|NA
ASSLWEAKINYGYT
>TRBD1|TRBJ1-5|TRBV11-2|13|few
ASSSGQGMYQPQH
>NA|TRBJ1-5|TRBV30|11|once
AWTGSVNQPQH
>NA|TRBJ1-5|TRBV19|14|NA
ASSIVGMGGNQPQH
>NA|TRBJ2-1|TRBV5-1|13|NA
ASSLAGQMRGEQF
>TRBD1|TRBJ1-6|TRBV4-1|14|NA
ASSLGTGGGNSPLH
>NA|TRBJ1-2|TRBV6-5|11|few
ASSYSLVSGYT
>NA|TRBJ1-1|TRBV11-3|10|NA
ASRSENTEAF
>TRBD2|TRBJ2-7|TRBV7-8|12|once
ASQLAGRSYEQY
>NA|TRBJ2-3|TRBV2|12|NA
ASCLEVITDTQY
>TRBD2|TRBJ2-5|TRBV4-2|16|NA
ASSQDPLAGSYQETQY
>NA|TRBJ1-4|TRBV5-1|13|NA
ASSLGTATNEKLF
>NA|TRBJ1-1|TRBV21-1|18|NA
ASSKALSGPQELMNTEAF
>TRBD1|TRBJ2-3|TRBV7-2|13|NA
ASSTRTGWGDTQY
>NA|TRBJ2-7|TRBV5-4|14|NA
ASSLRGLGFNGEQY
>TRBD2|TRBJ2-1|TRBV2|12|NA
ASSGTSGSNEQF
>NA|TRBJ1-1|TRBV20-1|9|few
SAGADTEAF
>NA|TRBJ2-5|TRBV5-1|14|NA
ASSLALLGGQETQY
>NA|TRBJ2-3|TRBV10-3|10|NA
AISDVSDTQY
>TRBD2|TRBJ2-7|TRBV6-1|11|NA
ASRPSGGYEQY
>NA|TRBJ2-7|TRBV28|11|NA
ASSYPPGQEQY
>NA|TRBJ1-1|TRBV28|10|NA
ASSSPSTEAF
>NA|TRBJ2-5|TRBV27|12|few
ASSPWTDQETQY
>NA|TRBJ1-1|TRBV11-2|9|NA
ASSLKTEAF
>NA|TRBJ1-2|TRBV10-3|11|NA
AIGAQRDYGYT
>TRBD1|TRBJ1-1|TRBV5-4|12|NA
ASSLPGQGVEAF
>NA|TRBJ1-5|TRBV19|14|NA
ASSIDEVRSNQPQH
>NA|TRBJ2-7|TRBV7-2|12|once
ASSLARRSYEQY
>NA|TRBJ2-7|TRBV5-5|14|once
ASSLGWDASSYEQY
>NA|TRBJ1-2|TRBV10-3|14|few
AISDSLGQANYGYT
>TRBD1|TRBJ2-4|TRBV9|12|NA
ASSVARQGNIQY
>TRBD2|TRBJ2-1|TRBV6-1|14|NA
ASSGWRGGGYNEQF
>NA|TRBJ1-2|TRBV7-2|11|NA
ASSLSRVYGYT
>NA|TRBJ1-1|TRBV11-2|12|NA
ASSVSFGGTEAF
>TRBD1|TRBJ1-2|TRBV2|13|NA
ASSLQGGGAYGYT
>NA|TRBJ2-7|TRBV11-2|13|NA
ASSLGAGAVGGQY
>NA|TRBJ2-5|TRBV7-6|14|NA
ASSRGSRGLQETQY
>NA|TRBJ1-5|TRBV19|12|NA
ASRGDYSNQPQH
>TRBD2|TRBJ2-5|TRBV10-3|16|NA
AISEHGLAGGPTETQY